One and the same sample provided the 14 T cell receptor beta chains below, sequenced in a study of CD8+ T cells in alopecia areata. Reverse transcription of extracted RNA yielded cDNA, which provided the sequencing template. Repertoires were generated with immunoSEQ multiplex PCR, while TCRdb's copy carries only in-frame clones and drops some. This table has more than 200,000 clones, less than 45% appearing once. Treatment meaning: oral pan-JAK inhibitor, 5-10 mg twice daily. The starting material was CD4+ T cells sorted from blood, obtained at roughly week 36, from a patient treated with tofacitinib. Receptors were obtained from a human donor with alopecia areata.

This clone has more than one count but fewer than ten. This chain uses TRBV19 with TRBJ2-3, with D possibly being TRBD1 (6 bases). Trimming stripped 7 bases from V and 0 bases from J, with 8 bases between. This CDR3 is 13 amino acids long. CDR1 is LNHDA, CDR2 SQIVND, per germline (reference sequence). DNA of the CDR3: TGTGCCAGTACCACAGGGAGCACAGATACGCAGTATTTT. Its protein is CASTTGSTDTQYF.

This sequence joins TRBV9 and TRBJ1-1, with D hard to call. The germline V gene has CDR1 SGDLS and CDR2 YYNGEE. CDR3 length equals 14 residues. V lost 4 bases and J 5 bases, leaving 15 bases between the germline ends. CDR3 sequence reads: CASSTRTVGTEAFF. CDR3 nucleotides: TGTGCCAGCAGCACCCGGACGGTCGGGACTGAAGCTTTCTTT.

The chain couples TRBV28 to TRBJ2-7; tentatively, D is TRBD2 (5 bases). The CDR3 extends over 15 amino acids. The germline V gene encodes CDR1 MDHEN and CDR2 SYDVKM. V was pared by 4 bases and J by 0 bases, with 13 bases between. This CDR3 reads CASSSAAESSYEQYF. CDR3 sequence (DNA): TGTGCCAGCAGTTCGGCAGCGGAGAGCTCCTACGAGCAGTACTTC.

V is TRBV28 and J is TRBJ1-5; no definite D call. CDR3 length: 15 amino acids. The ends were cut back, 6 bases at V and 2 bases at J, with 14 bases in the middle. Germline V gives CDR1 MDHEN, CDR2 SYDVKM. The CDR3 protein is CASRSQGGGNQPQHF. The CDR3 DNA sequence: TGTGCCAGCAGGTCACAAGGCGGGGGCAATCAGCCCCAGCATTTT.

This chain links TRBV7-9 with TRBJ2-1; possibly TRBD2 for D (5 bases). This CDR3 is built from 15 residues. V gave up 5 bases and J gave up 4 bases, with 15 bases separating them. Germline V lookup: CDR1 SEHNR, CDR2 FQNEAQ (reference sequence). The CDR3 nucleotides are TGTGCCAGCAGCCCCCTCTCGACGGGGTACAATGAGCAGTTCTTC. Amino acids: CASSPLSTGYNEQFF.

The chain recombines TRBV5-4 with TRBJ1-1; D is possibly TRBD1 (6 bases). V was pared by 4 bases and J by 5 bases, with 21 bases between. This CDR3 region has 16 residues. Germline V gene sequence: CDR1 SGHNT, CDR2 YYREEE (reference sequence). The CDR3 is CASSLDYAGARTEAFF. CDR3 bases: TGTGCCAGCAGCCTCGATTATGCGGGGGCGAGAACTGAAGCTTTCTTT.

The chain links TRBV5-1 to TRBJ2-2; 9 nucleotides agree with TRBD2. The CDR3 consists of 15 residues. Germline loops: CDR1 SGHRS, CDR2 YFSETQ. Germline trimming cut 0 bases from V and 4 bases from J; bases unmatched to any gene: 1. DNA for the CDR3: TGCGCCAGCAGCTTGGTGACTAGCGGCACCGGGGAGCTGTTTTTT. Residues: CASSLVTSGTGELFF.

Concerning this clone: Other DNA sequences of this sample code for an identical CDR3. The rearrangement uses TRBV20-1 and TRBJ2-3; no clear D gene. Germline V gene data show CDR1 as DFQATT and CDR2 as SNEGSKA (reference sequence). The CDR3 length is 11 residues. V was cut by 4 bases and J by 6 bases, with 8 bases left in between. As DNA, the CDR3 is TGCAGTGCTACCTCAAGGGATACGCAGTATTTT. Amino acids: CSATSRDTQYF.

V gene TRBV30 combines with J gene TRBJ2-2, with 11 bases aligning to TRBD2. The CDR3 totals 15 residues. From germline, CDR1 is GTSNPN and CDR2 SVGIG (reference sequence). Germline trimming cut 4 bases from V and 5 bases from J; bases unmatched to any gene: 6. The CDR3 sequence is CAWKYSGRDTGELFF. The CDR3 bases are TGTGCCTGGAAATATAGCGGGAGGGATACCGGGGAGCTGTTTTTT.

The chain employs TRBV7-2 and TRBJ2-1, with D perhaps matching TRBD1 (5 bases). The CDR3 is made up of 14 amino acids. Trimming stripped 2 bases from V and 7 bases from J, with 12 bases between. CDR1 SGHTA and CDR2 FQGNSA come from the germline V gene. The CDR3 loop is CASSLRPGRNEQFF. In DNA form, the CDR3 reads TGTGCCAGCAGCTTACGTCCAGGGCGGAATGAGCAGTTCTTC. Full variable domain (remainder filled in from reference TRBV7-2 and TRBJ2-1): GAGVSQSPSNKVTEKGKDVELRCDPISGHTALYWYRQSLGQGLEFLIYFQGNSAPDKSGLPSDRFSAERTGGSVSTLTIQRTQQEDSAVYLCASSLRPGRNEQFFGPGTRLTVL.

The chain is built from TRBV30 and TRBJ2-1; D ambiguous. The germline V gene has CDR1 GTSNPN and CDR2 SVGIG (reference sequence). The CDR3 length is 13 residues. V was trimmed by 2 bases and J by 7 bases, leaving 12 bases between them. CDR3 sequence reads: CAWSFNTGNEQFF. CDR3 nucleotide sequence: TGTGCCTGGAGTTTCAATACCGGGAATGAGCAGTTCTTC.

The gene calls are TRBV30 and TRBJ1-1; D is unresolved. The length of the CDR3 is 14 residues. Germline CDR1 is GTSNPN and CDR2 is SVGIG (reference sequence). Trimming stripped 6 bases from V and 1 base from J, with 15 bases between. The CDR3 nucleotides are TGTGCCTGTACTATTTCCAGAACGAACACTGAAGCTTTCTTT. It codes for CACTISRTNTEAFF.

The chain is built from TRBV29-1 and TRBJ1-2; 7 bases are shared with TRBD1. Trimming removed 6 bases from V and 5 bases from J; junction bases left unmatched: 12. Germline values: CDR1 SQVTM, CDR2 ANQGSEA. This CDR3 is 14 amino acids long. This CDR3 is CSVPGAGGPYGYTF. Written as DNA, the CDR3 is TGCAGCGTCCCCGGGGCAGGGGGACCTTATGGCTACACCTTC.

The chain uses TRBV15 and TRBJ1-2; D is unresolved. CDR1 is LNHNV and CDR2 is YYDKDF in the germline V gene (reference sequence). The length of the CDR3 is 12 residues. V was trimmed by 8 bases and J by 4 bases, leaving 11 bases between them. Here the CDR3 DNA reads TGTGCCACCTCGGACCCCGGCTATGGCTACACCTTC. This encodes CATSDPGYGYTF.